Following are 16 T cell receptor beta chains from one sample sequenced in a study of blood T cells in healthy people across ages. PCR was performed a second time for roughly 6 to 12 cycles using a sample-barcoded 5' primer and a J-beta primer mix. TCRdb re-called the 5' RACE reads through MiXCR, storing one row per CDR3 protein. Seen here are approximately 2,000,000 distinct CDR3 sequences, roughly two fifths observed once, and the top ten hold more than 20%. The material sequenced was blood. The receptor set was obtained from a human donor in good health.

This clonotype has only a few counts. The chain carries TRBV7-2 and TRBJ1-2; D is uncertain. V lost 1 base and J 10 bases, leaving 7 bases between the germline ends. This CDR3 contains 11 residues. From germline, CDR1 is SGHTA and CDR2 FQGNSA. CDR3 sequence (DNA): TGTGCCAGCAGCTTAGGCGGTACCTACACCTTC. Translation gives CASSLGGTYTF.

The rearrangement uses TRBV7-9 and TRBJ2-5; D is possibly TRBD2 (6 bases). Trimming cost V 6 bases and J 5 bases, with 19 bases left between them. The germline CDR1 and CDR2 sequences are SEHNR and FQNEAQ (reference sequence). This CDR3 comprises 15 residues. The CDR3 region is CASRPLLSGGETQYF. The CDR3 DNA follows: TGTGCCAGCAGACCCTTACTTTCAGGAGGGGAGACCCAGTACTTC. The full variable domain, rest sourced from reference TRBV7-9 and TRBJ2-5, is DTGVSQNPRHKITKRGQNVTFRCDPISEHNRLYWYRQTLGQGPEFLTYFQNEAQLEKSRLLSDRFSAERPKGSFSTLEIQRTEQGDSAMYLCASRPLLSGGETQYFGPGTRLLVL.

The chain employs TRBV12-3 or TRBV12-4 and TRBJ2-1; 8 bases match TRBD2. The J segment lost 7 bases and the V segment lost 4 bases, leaving 9 bases of the junction unmatched. This CDR3 has 15 amino acids. The CDR3: CASSWTGGPQNEQFF. The CDR3 nucleotides read TGTGCCAGCAGTTGGACGGGGGGGCCGCAAAATGAGCAGTTCTTC.

The table lists this clonotype with a few counts. This sequence joins TRBV7-9 and TRBJ2-5, with D possibly TRBD1 on 5 matching bases. V shed 5 bases and J shed 5 bases, with 24 bases lying between them. CDR1 and CDR2 (germline): SEHNR, FQNEAQ (reference sequence). The CDR3 consists of 17 residues. CDR3 DNA: TGTGCCAGCAGCCCCGAGGACCCAGACAGTGCGCTTGAGACCCAGTACTTC. Encoded protein: CASSPEDPDSALETQYF.

A few counts support this clonotype. The rearrangement links TRBV5-1 to TRBJ2-3; possible D gene TRBD1, 6 bases. V was pared by 4 bases and J by 4 bases, with 16 bases between. The CDR3 is made up of 15 amino acids. Germline V gene sequence: CDR1 SGHRS, CDR2 YFSETQ. The CDR3 loop reads CASSDDRFFSDTQYF. CDR3 coding DNA: TGCGCCAGCAGCGATGACAGGTTTTTTTCAGATACGCAGTATTTT.

As DNA, the CDR3 is TGTGCCAGCAGCGGATCCGTGGGGAGGGAGACCCAGTACTTC. It specifies CASSGSVGRETQYF. The V and J genes are TRBV7-2 and TRBJ2-5; D may be TRBD2 (6 bases). CDR3 length: 14 residues. Trimming cost V 5 bases and J 5 bases, with 15 bases left between them. CDR1 is SGHTA, CDR2 FQGNSA, per germline.

A few counts support this clonotype. CDR3 nucleotide sequence: TGTGCCAGCAGCTCCCAAAGTTTGAACACTGAAGCTTTCTTT. Residues: CASSSQSLNTEAFF. The rearrangement joins TRBV7-2 to TRBJ1-1; D unclear. From germline, CDR1 is SGHTA and CDR2 FQGNSA. V dropped 4 bases and J dropped 0 bases, with 9 bases sitting between them. The CDR3 sequence is 14 residues long.

The CDR3 DNA reads TGTGCCAGCAGCTTATGGCGGGGTGGCAATCAGCCCCAGCATTTT. Protein product: CASSLWRGGNQPQHF. This chain links TRBV7-2 with TRBJ1-5, with D uncertain. With 2 bases removed from V and 2 bases from J, the gap between germline ends came to 10 bases. The germline gives CDR1 SGHTA, CDR2 FQGNSA. The CDR3 runs 15 residues.

In its sample, this clonotype was seen a few times. The V and J genes are TRBV20-1 and TRBJ2-7, with TRBD2 matching 9 bases. With V trimmed by 4 bases and J by 0 bases, 7 bases remained unmatched. The CDR3 has 15 residues. Germline V gene data show CDR1 as DFQATT and CDR2 as SNEGSKA (reference sequence). The CDR3 sequence: CSANFGAGGSYEQYF. In nucleotides, the CDR3 is TGCAGTGCTAACTTCGGAGCGGGGGGCTCCTACGAGCAGTACTTC.

About this clonotype itself: A much bigger clone sits one base away, suggesting this may be a read error. The chain uses TRBV29-1 and TRBJ2-7; D is ambiguous. The CDR3 loop spans 18 amino acids. Trimming left V 6 bases short and J 2 bases short, with 29 bases between. Per germline, CDR1 SQVTM and CDR2 ANQGSEA. This CDR3 reads CSVYYPEMTPDLPYEQYF. The CDR3 nucleotides read TGCAGCGTCTATTACCCTGAGATGACACCTGACCTTCCCTACGAGCAGTACTTC.

The V call is TRBV2, the J call TRBJ2-5, with TRBD2 matching over 14 bases. Germline CDR1 is SNHLY and CDR2 is FYNNEI. With 7 bases clipped from V and 5 bases from J, the junction kept 9 bases outside the gene matches. The CDR3 is made up of 16 amino acids. The DNA of the CDR3 is TGTGCCAGCATCCCGGGACTAGCGGGAGTAGGTGAGACCCAGTACTTC. It is translated as CASIPGLAGVGETQYF.

V usage is TRBV4-3 and J usage is TRBJ2-1; D remains ambiguous. The J call may be wrong; the DNA end is better matched by TRBJ2-7. In germline, CDR1 is LGHNA, CDR2 YSLEER. The CDR3 consists of 14 residues. The CDR3 DNA follows: TGCGCCAGCAGCCCGCGAGCCTCCTACAATGAGCAGTACTTC. Its translation is CASSPRASYNEQYF.

Worth noting for this clonotype: Compared with germline, one end of the junction differs, possibly owing to a read error. The chain carries TRBV14 and TRBJ2-1, with a weak D call TRBD1 (5 bases). Germline V gene data show CDR1 as SGHDN and CDR2 as FVKESK. The CDR3 has 16 amino acids. In DNA form, the CDR3 reads TGTGCCAGCAGCCCGCCTATGTCGGACATTTACATTGAGCAGTTCTTC. Its protein product is CASSPPMSDIYIEQFF.

The table lists this clonotype with a few counts. This chain links TRBV29-1 with TRBJ1-5; TRBD1 might be the D (5 bases). The CDR3 has 16 amino acids. Germline V gene lookup returns CDR1 SQVTM and CDR2 ANQGSEA. V lost 4 bases to trimming and J lost 1 base, with 17 bases between them. For the CDR3, the DNA is TGCAGCGTTGTTTTCCCAGGGACTGGGAGCAATCAGCCCCAGCATTTT. Protein sequence: CSVVFPGTGSNQPQHF.

This clonotype occurred once. The V gene is TRBV18, the J gene TRBJ2-1; no definite D call. CDR1 and CDR2 from the germline V gene are KGHSH and LQKENI. The CDR3 extends over 16 amino acids. V was pared by 3 bases and J by 0 bases, with 12 bases between. Here the CDR3 reads CASSPSPGSSYNEQFF. DNA of the CDR3: TGTGCCAGCTCACCGAGCCCAGGTAGCTCCTACAATGAGCAGTTCTTC.

This clonotype has more than one count but fewer than ten. V usage is TRBV20-1 and J usage is TRBJ2-1; the match to TRBD2 covers 7 bases. The V gene's germline CDR1 is DFQATT and CDR2 SNEGSKA (reference sequence). The ends lost 0 bases at V and 2 bases at J; junction bases unmatched: 4. The CDR3 totals 15 residues. CDR3 in amino acids: CSARDPSGAYNEQFF. The DNA for the CDR3 is TGCAGTGCTAGAGATCCGAGCGGGGCCTACAATGAGCAGTTCTTC.